The T cell receptor (beta chain) under discussion was sequenced for a study of spatial heterogeneity in lung cancer. For the study at large: Raw-read counts averaged over ten per unique TCR and UMI combination.

Notes on the study in general: Tumor TCRs that were ubiquitous and expanded showed up in blood more at resection than follow-up.

Described time point: sample taken at primary tumor resection. There were 65 or so donors, all of them untreated patients with early-stage non-small cell lung cancer. From tumor, nontumor lung or frozen PBMC, whole RNA was taken unsorted for sequencing. Trimming took 6 bases from V and 3 from J, leaving 21 bases between them. The V gene's germline CDR1 is SNHLY and CDR2 FYNNEI. The CDR3 totals 16 residues. MiXCR was run by TCRdb on the 5' RACE reads, yielding one entry per CDR3 protein. Of nearly 80,000 distinct CDR3 sequences in the sample, about 7.8% were seen once. This clonotype was seen a few times. What it recognizes is unknown.

Sequenced here: PBMCs, sampled at surgery. The rearrangement joins TRBV2 to TRBJ2-7, with a weak D call TRBD2 (6 bases). The TCR originated in a male donor with early-stage non-small cell lung cancer. CDR3 amino acids: CASSSGGDWTFYEQYF. Written as DNA, the CDR3 is TGTGCCAGCAGCTCGGGCGGGGACTGGACCTTCTACGAGCAGTACTTC.